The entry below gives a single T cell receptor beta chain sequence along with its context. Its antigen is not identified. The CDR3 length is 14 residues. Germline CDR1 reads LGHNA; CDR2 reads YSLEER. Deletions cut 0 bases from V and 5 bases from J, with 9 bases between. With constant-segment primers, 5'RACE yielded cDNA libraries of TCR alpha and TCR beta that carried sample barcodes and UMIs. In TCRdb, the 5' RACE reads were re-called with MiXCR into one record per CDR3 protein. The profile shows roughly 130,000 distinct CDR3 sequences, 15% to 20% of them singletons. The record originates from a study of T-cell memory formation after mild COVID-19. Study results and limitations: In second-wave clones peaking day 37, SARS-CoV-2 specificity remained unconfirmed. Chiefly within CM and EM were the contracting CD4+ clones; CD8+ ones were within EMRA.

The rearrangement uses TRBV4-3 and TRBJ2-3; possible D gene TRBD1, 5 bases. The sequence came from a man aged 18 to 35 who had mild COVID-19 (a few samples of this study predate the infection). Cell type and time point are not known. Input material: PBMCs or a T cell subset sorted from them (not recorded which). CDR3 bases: TGCGCCAGCAGCCAAGATCCAGGGATAGATACGCAGTATTTT. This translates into CASSQDPGIDTQYF.